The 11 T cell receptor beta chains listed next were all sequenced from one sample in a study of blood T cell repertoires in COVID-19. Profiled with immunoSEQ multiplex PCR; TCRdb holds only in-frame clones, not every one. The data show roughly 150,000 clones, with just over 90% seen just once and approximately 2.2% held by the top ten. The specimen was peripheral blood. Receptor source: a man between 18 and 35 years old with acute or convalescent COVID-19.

CDR3 residues: CAWTSTDGYGYTF. The CDR3, as DNA: TGTGCCTGGACCTCAACTGATGGCTATGGCTACACCTTC. This sequence joins TRBV30 and TRBJ1-2; D is undetermined. The V gene's germline CDR1 is GTSNPN and CDR2 SVGIG (reference sequence). The CDR3 extends over 13 amino acids. Trimming left V 4 bases short and J 4 bases short, with 13 bases between.

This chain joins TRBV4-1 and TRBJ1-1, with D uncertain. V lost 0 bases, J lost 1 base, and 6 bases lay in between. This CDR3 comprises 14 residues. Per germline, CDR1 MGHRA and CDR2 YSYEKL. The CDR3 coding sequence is TGCGCCAGCAGCCAAGAGGCCCCGAACACTGAAGCTTTCTTT. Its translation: CASSQEAPNTEAFF.

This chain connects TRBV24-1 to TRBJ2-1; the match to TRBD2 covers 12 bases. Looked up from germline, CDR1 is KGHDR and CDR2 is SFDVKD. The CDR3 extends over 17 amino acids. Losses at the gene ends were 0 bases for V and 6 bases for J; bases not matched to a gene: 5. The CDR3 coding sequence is TGTGCCACCAGTGATTTGCGGACTAGCGGGGTTTTCAATGAGCAGTTCTTC. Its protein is CATSDLRTSGVFNEQFF.

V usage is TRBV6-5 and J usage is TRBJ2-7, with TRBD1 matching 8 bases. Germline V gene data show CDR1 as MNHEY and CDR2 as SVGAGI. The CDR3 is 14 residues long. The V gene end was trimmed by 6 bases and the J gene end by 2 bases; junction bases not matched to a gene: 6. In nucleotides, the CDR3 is TGTGCCAGCAGCCCCGGACAGGGAACCTACGAGCAGTACTTC. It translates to CASSPGQGTYEQYF.

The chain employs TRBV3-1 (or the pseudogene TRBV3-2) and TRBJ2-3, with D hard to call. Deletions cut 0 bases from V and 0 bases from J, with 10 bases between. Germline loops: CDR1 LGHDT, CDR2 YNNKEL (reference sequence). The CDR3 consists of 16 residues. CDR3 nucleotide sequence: TGTGCCAGCAGCCAAGATGTGACGGGTAGCACAGATACGCAGTATTTT. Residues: CASSQDVTGSTDTQYF.

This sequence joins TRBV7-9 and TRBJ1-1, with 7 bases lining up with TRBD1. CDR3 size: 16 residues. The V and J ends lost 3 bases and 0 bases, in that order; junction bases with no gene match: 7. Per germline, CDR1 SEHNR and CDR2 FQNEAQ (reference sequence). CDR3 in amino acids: CASSFRTDRMNTEAFF. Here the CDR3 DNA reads TGTGCCAGCAGCTTCCGAACGGACAGGATGAACACTGAAGCTTTCTTT.

The CDR3 protein is CSAPCSYGKRREQYF. In DNA, the CDR3 is TGCAGCGCCCCTTGCTCCTACGGGAAGCGTAGGGAGCAGTACTTC. The V call is TRBV29-1, the J call TRBJ2-7, with TRBD2 as a possible D gene (5 bases). The germline V gene has CDR1 SQVTM and CDR2 ANQGSEA. The CDR3 length is 15 residues. Trimming cost V 7 bases and J 7 bases, with 26 bases left between them.

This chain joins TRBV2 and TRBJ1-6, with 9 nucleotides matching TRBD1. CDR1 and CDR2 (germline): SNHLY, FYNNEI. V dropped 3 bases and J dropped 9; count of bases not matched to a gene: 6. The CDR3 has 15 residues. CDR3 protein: CASSEETGGLSPLHF. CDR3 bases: TGTGCCAGCAGTGAGGAGACAGGGGGTCTTTCACCCCTCCACTTT. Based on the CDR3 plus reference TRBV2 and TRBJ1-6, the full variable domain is EPEVTQTPSHQVTQMGQEVILRCVPISNHLYFYWYRQILGQKVEFLVSFYNNEISEKSEIFDDQFSVERPDGSNFTLKIRSTKLEDSAMYFCASSEETGGLSPLHFGNGTRLTVT.

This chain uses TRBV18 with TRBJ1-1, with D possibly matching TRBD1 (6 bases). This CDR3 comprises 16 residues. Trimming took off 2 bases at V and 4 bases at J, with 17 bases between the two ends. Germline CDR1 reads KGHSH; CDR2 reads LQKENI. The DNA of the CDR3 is TGTGCCAGCTCACCAAGTTCTCAGGGGATGGGCACTGAAGCTTTCTTT. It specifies CASSPSSQGMGTEAFF.

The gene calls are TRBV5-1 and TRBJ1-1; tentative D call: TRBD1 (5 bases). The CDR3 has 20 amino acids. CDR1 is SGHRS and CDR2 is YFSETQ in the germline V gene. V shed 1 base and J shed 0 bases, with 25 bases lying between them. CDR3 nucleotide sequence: TGCGCCAGCAGCTTGCTAGGGCAGGGTCGGCTTTTTGAGATGAACACTGAAGCTTTCTTT. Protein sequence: CASSLLGQGRLFEMNTEAFF. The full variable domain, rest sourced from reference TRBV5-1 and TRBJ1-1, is KAGVTQTPRYLIKTRGQQVTLSCSPISGHRSVSWYQQTPGQGLQFLFEYFSETQRNKGNFPGRFSGRQFSNSRSEMNVSTLELGDSALYLCASSLLGQGRLFEMNTEAFFGQGTRLTVV.

In DNA form, the CDR3 reads TGCGCCAGCAGTCCAGGGGGAAGCACTGAAGCTTTCTTT. It yields the protein CASSPGGSTEAFF. The chain carries TRBV10-1 and TRBJ1-1, with TRBD1 matching 7 bases. The CDR3 spans 13 residues. The J segment lost 4 bases and the V segment lost 5 bases, leaving 4 bases of the junction unmatched. Germline V CDR1 and CDR2: WNHNN, SYGVQD (reference sequence).